The clone carrying this T cell receptor beta chain was seen just once. These data belong to a study of blood T cell repertoires in COVID-19. Study information: PBMCs, B-cell-depleted T cells, or T cells provided the cDNA or gDNA that made up the material.

The junction had 10 bases not matched to a gene; V was cut back by 4 bases and J by 5 bases. The CDR3 consists of 17 residues. Germline-derived CDR1 and CDR2 are MGHRA and YSYEKL. TCRdb keeps only in-frame clones here, not all; method: immunoSEQ multiplex PCR. Seen here are about 190,000 clones, approximately 86% observed once, and the top ten hold 20% to 25%. This clonotype originated in a woman aged 35 to 49 in a cohort exposed to, infected with or recovered from COVID-19 (not recorded which). Material for sequencing was PBMCs or T cells enriched from blood (not recorded which). J is TRBJ2-1 and V is TRBV4-1; 11 nucleotides align to TRBD2. In DNA form, the CDR3 reads TGCGCCAGCAGCCGAAATCCTACTAGCGGGAGTAACAATGAGCAGTTCTTC. This sequence encodes CASSRNPTSGSNNEQFF.